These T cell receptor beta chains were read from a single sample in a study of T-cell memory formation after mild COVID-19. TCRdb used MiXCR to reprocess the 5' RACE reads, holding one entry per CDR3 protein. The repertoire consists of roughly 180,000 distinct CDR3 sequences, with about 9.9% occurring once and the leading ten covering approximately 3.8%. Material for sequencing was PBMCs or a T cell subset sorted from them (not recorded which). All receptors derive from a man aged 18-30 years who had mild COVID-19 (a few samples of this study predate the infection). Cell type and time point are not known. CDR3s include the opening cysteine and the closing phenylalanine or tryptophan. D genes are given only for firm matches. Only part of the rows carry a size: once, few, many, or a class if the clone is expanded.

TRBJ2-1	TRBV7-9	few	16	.	CASSFAGGRSYNEQFF	TGTGCCAGCAGCTTCGCCGGGGGCCGCTCCTACAATGAGCAGTTCTTC
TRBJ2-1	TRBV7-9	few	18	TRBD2	CASSLAGSGTRSYNEQFF	TGTGCCAGCAGCTTAGCAGGTTCCGGGACTAGATCCTACAATGAGCAGTTCTTC
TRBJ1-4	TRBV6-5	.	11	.	CASGRNEKLFF	TGTGCCAGTGGCCGTAATGAAAAACTGTTTTTT
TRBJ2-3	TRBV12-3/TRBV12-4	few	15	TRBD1	CASSGGTGVADTQYF	TGTGCCAGCAGTGGAGGGACAGGGGTGGCAGATACGCAGTATTTT
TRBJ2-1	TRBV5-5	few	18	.	CASSWAGSGTPLYNEQFF	TGTGCCAGCAGCTGGGCGGGGTCCGGGACTCCTCTTTACAATGAGCAGTTCTTC
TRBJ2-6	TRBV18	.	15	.	CASSPQNSGANVLTF	TGTGCCAGCTCACCCCAGAACTCTGGGGCCAACGTCCTGACTTTC
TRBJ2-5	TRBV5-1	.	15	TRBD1	CASNPGTANQETQYF	TGCGCCAGCAACCCCGGGACAGCCAACCAAGAGACCCAGTACTTC
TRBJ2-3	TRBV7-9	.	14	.	CASSSSLTTDTQYF	TGTGCCAGCAGCTCAAGCCTCACCACAGATACGCAGTATTTT
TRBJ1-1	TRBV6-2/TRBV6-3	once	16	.	CASSYSQGTMNTEAFF	TGTGCCAGCAGTTACTCGCAGGGCACTATGAACACTGAAGCTTTCTTT
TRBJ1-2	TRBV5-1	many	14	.	CASSPDVANYGYTF	TGCGCCAGCAGCCCGGACGTAGCTAACTATGGCTACACCTTC
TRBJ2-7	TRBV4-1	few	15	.	CASSQGPGRMAEQYF	TGCGCCAGCAGCCAAGGTCCTGGGAGAATGGCCGAGCAGTACTTC
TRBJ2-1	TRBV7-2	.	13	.	CASSLGTYNEQFF	TGTGCCAGCAGCTTAGGAACCTACAATGAGCAGTTCTTC
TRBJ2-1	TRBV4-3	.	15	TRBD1	CASSQGWTGDNEQFF	TGCGCCAGCAGCCAAGGTTGGACAGGGGACAATGAGCAGTTCTTC
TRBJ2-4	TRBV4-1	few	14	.	CASSQVLDKNIQYF	TGCGCCAGCAGCCAAGTCCTGGACAAAAACATTCAGTACTTC
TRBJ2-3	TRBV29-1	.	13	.	CSVEAGGTDTQYF	TGCAGCGTCGAGGCAGGGGGGACAGATACGCAGTATTTT
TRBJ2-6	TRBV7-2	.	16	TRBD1	CASSPLDRAGANVLTF	TGTGCCAGCAGCCCTTTGGACAGGGCAGGGGCCAACGTCCTGACTTTC
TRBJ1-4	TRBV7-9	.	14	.	CASSSQGGDEKLFF	TGTGCCAGCAGCTCACAGGGAGGGGATGAAAAACTGTTTTTT
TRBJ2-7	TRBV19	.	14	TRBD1	CASSISGQGYEQYF	TGTGCCAGTAGTATTTCCGGACAGGGGTACGAGCAGTACTTC
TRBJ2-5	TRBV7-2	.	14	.	CASSFTGGGETQYF	TGTGCCAGCAGCTTCACGGGGGGCGGGGAGACCCAGTACTTC
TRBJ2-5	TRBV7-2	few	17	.	CASSLANVGPTGETQYF	TGTGCCAGCAGCTTAGCTAACGTGGGACCGACGGGGGAGACCCAGTACTTC
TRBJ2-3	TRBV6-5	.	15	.	CASSYGGASTDTQYF	TGTGCCAGCAGTTACGGGGGGGCTAGCACAGATACGCAGTATTTT
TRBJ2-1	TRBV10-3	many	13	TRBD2	CAMSSGIYNEQFF	TGTGCCATGTCTAGCGGGATTTACAATGAGCAGTTCTTC
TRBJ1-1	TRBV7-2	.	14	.	CASSPPVGEAEAFF	TGTGCCAGCAGCCCTCCGGTAGGGGAGGCTGAAGCTTTCTTT
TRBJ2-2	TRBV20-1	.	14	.	CSAPRLGNTGELFF	TGCAGTGCTCCTAGACTCGGGAACACCGGGGAGCTGTTTTTT
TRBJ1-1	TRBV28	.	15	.	CASSRKGGANTEAFF	TGTGCCAGCAGTCGAAAGGGGGGGGCGAACACTGAAGCTTTCTTT
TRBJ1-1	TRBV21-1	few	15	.	CASSKAPRGGTEAFF	TGTGCCAGCAGCAAAGCGCCGAGGGGGGGAACTGAAGCTTTCTTT
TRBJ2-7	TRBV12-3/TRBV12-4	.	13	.	CASSFQDPYEQYF	TGTGCCAGCAGTTTCCAGGACCCCTACGAGCAGTACTTC
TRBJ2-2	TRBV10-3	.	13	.	CATRVGGAGELFF	TGTGCCACCAGAGTAGGAGGGGCCGGGGAGCTGTTTTTT
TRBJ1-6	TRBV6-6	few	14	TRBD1	CASSHPGQGSPLHF	TGTGCCAGCAGTCACCCGGGACAGGGATCACCCCTCCACTTT
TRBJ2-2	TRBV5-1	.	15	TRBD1	CASSNRDRDAGELFF	TGCGCCAGCAGCAACCGGGACAGGGACGCCGGGGAGCTGTTTTTT
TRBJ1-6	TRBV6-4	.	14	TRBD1	CASSPRQGFSPLHF	TGTGCCAGCAGTCCCAGACAGGGGTTTTCACCCCTCCACTTT
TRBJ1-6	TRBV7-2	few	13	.	CASSRPHNSPLHF	TGTGCCAGCAGCCGGCCCCATAATTCACCCCTCCACTTT
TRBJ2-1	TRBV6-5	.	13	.	CASSYGGANEQFF	TGTGCCAGCAGTTACGGGGGGGCCAATGAGCAGTTCTTC
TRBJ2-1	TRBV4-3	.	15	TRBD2	CASSQVTSGVSEQFF	TGCGCCAGCAGCCAAGTAACTAGCGGGGTCTCTGAGCAGTTCTTC
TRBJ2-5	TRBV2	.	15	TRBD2	CASTKMSGGGETQYF	TGTGCCAGCACCAAAATGTCGGGAGGAGGCGAGACCCAGTACTTC
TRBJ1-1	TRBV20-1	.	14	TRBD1	CSASDRGSNTEAFF	TGCAGTGCGTCGGACAGGGGGTCGAACACTGAAGCTTTCTTT
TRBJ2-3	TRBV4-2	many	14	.	CASSRGRGIDTQYF	TGTGCCAGCAGCCGGGGAAGGGGAATAGATACGCAGTATTTT
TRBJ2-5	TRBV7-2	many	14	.	CASSLEGGGETQYF	TGTGCCAGCAGCTTAGAGGGCGGCGGCGAGACCCAGTACTTC
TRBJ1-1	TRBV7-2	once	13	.	CASSLAGRGEAFF	TGTGCCAGCAGCTTAGCCGGCCGGGGTGAAGCTTTCTTT
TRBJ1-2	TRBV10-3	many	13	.	CAIRGALNYGYTF	TGTGCCATCAGAGGGGCCCTGAACTATGGCTACACCTTC
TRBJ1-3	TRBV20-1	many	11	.	CSARGAGFVYF	TGCAGTGCTAGAGGAGCCGGATTTGTATATTTT
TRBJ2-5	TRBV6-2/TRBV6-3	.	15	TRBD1	CASRDPGQGRETQYF	TGTGCCAGCAGAGATCCGGGACAGGGGAGAGAGACCCAGTACTTC
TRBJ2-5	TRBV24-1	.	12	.	CATSDSTETQYF	TGTGCCACCAGTGATTCCACGGAGACCCAGTACTTC
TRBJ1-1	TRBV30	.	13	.	CAWSVALSTEAFF	TGTGCCTGGAGTGTGGCTTTGAGCACTGAAGCTTTCTTT
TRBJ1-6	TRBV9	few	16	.	CASSADEGTYNSPLHF	TGTGCCAGCAGCGCCGACGAGGGTACCTATAATTCACCCCTCCACTTT
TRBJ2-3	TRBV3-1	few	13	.	CASSRSRTDTQYF	TGTGCCAGCAGCCGGTCCAGAACAGATACGCAGTATTTT
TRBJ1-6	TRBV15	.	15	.	CATSKLAGKNSPLHF	TGTGCCACCAGCAAACTGGCGGGGAAGAATTCACCCCTCCACTTT
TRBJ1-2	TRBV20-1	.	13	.	CSAPRGARGGYTF	TGCAGTGCGCCCCGGGGGGCTCGGGGTGGCTACACCTTC
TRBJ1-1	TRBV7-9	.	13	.	CASSLAGFTEAFF	TGTGCCAGCAGCTTAGCAGGGTTCACTGAAGCTTTCTTT
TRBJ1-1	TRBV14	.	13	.	CASSQAGARRAFF	TGTGCCAGCAGCCAAGCAGGGGCCCGGAGGGCTTTCTTT
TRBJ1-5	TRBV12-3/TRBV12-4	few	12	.	CASSFWGQPQHF	TGTGCCAGCAGTTTTTGGGGCCAGCCCCAGCATTTT
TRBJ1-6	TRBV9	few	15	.	CASSVESGLSSPLHF	TGTGCCAGCAGCGTAGAGTCGGGGCTTAGTTCACCCCTCCACTTT
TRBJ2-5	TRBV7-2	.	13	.	CASSYRSLDPQYF	TGTGCCAGCAGCTATCGTTCGTTGGACCCCCAGTACTTC